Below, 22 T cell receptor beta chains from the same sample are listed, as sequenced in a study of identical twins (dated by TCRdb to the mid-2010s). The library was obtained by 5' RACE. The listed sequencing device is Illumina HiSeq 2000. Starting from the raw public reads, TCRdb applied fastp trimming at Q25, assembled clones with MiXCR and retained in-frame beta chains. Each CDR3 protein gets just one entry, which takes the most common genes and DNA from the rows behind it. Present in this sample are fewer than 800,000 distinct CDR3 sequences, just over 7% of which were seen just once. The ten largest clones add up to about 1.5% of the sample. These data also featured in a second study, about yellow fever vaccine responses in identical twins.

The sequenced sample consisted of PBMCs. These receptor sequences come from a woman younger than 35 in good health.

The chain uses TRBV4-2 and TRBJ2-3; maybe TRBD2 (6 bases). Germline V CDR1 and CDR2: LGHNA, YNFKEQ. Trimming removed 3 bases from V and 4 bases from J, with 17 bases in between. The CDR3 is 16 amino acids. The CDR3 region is CASSQMGGTGSDTQYF. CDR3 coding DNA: TGTGCCAGCAGCCAGATGGGGGGAACTGGATCAGATACGCAGTATTTT.

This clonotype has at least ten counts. CDR3 amino acids: CASSAGTTDTQYF. CDR3 coding DNA: TGTGCCAGCAGCGCCGGCACCACAGATACGCAGTATTTT. The rearrangement joins TRBV7-9 to TRBJ2-3; D gene uncertain. CDR1 is SEHNR and CDR2 is FQNEAQ in the germline V gene (reference sequence). With 5 bases removed from V and 2 bases from J, the gap between germline ends came to 8 bases. The length of the CDR3 is 13 residues.

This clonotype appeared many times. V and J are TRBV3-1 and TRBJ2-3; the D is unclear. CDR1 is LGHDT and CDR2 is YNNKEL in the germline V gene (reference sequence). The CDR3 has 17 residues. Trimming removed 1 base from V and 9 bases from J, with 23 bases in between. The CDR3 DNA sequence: TGTGCCAGCAGCCAAGCTTCCCGCGGTCCGCCCCCATACACGCAGTATTTT. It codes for CASSQASRGPPPYTQYF.

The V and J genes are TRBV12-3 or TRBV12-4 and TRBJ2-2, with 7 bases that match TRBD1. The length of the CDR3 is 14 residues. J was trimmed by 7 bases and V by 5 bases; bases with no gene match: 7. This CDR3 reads CASSPQTGIGELFF. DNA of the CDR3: TGTGCCAGCAGTCCACAGACAGGGATCGGGGAGCTGTTTTTT.

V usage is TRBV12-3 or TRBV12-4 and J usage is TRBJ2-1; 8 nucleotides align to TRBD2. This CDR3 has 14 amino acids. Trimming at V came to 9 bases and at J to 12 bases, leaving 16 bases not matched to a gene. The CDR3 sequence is CASSSGTPGGRQFF. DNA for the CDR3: TGTGCCAGTAGTAGCGGGACGCCGGGGGGGCGGCAGTTCTTC.

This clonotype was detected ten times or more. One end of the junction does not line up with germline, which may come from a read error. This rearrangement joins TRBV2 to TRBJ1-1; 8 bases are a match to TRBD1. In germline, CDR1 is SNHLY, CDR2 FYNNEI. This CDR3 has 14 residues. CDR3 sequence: CASREDRGNTEAFF. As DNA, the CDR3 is TGTGCCAGCAGGGAAGACAGGGGGAACACTGAAGCTTTCTTT.

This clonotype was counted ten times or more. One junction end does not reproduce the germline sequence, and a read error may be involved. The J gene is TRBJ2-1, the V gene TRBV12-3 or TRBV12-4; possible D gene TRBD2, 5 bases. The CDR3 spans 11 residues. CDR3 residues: CASSLAVEQFF. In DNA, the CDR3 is TGTGCCAGCAGTCTAGCCGTAGAGCAGTTCTTC.

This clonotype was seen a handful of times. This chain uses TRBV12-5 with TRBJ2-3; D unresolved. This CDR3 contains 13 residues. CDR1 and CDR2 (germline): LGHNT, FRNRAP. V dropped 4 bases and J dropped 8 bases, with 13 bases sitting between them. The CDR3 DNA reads TGTGCTAGTGGTTCCCCACCGTACGTTACGCAGTATTTT. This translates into CASGSPPYVTQYF.

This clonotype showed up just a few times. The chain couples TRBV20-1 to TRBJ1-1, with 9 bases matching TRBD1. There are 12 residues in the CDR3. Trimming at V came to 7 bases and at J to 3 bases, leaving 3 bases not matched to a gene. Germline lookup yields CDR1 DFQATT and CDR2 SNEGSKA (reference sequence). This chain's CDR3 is CSVRQGDTEAFF. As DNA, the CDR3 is TGCAGTGTCCGACAGGGGGACACTGAAGCTTTCTTT.

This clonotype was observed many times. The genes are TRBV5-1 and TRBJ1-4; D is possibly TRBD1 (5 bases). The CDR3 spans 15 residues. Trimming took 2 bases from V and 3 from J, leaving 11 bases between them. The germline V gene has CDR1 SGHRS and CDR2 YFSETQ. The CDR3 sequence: CASSFGGRPNEKLFF. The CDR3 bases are TGCGCCAGCAGCTTTGGGGGAAGACCTAATGAAAAACTGTTTTTT.

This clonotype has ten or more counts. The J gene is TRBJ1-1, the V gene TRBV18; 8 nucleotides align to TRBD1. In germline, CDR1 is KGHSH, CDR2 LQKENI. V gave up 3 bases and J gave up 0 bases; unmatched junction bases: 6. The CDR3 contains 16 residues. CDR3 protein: CASSPSRTGMNTEAFF. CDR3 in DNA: TGTGCCAGCTCACCTTCCCGGACAGGGATGAACACTGAAGCTTTCTTT.

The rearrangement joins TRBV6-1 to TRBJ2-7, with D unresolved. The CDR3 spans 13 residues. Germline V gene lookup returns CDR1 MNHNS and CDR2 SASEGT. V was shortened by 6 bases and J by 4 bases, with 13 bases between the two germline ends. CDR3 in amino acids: CASSNLQGYEQYV. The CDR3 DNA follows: TGTGCCAGCAGCAATCTCCAAGGGTACGAGCAGTACGTC.

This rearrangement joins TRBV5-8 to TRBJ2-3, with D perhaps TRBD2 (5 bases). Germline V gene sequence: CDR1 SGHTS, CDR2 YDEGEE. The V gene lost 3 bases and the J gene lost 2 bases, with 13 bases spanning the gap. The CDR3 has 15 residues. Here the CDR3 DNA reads TGTGCCAGCAGCTCGGGCTCCGGGATCACAGATACGCAGTATTTT. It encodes CASSSGSGITDTQYF.

The CDR3 sequence: CATSRGSTGLQYF. In nucleotides, the CDR3 is TGTGCCACCAGCAGGGGGTCAACAGGTCTCCAGTATTTT. The chain joins TRBV24-1 to TRBJ2-3, with TRBD1 identical over 7 bases. Germline lookup yields CDR1 KGHDR and CDR2 SFDVKD. This CDR3 has 13 amino acids. V shed 7 bases, J shed 12 bases, and the junction held 12 bases outside the gene matches.

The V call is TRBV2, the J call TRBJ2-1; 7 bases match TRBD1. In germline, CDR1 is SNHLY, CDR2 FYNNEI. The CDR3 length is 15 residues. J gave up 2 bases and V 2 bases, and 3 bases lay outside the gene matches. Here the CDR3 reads CASSESQGAYNEQFF. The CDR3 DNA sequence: TGTGCCAGCAGTGAATCCCAGGGGGCCTACAATGAGCAGTTCTTC.

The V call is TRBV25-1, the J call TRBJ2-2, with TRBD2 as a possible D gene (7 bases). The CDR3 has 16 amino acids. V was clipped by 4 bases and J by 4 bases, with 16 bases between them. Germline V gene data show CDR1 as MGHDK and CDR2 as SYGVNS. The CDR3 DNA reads TGTGCCAGCAGTGTCCTCGAGGGGGGGCTCACCGGGGAGCTGTTTTTT. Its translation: CASSVLEGGLTGELFF.

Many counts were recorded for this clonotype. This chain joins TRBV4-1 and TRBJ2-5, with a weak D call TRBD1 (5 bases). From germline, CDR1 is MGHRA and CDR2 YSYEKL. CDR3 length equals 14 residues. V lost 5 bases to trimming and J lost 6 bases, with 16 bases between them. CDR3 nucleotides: TGCGCCAGCAGCTCTCCTGCACAGGAACAGACCCAGTACTTC. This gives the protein CASSSPAQEQTQYF.

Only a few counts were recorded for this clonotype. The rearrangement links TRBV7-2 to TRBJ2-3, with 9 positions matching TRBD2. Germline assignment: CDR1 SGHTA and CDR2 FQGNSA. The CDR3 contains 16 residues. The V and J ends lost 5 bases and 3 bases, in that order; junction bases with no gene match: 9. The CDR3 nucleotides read TGTGCCAGCAGCGTTCGACTAGCGGTATTAACAGATACGCAGTATTTT. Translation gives CASSVRLAVLTDTQYF.

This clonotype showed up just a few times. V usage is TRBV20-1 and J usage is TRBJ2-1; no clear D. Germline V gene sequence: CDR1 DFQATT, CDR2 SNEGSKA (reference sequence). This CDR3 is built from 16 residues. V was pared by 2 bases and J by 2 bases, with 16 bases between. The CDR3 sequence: CSARRFTTGTYNEQFF. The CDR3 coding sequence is TGCAGTGCTAGAAGGTTCACGACCGGCACCTACAATGAGCAGTTCTTC.

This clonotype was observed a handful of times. Written as DNA, the CDR3 is TGTGCCAGCAGCTTACGTGAGCAGTTCTTC. Protein: CASSLREQFF. This chain joins TRBV7-9 and TRBJ2-1; D call uncertain. Germline V CDR1 and CDR2: SEHNR, FQNEAQ (reference sequence). CDR3 size: 10 residues. Trimming took 2 bases from V and 9 from J, leaving 2 bases between them. The entire variable domain, with the rest obtained from reference TRBV7-9 and TRBJ2-1, is as follows: DTGVSQNPRHKITKRGQNVTFRCDPISEHNRLYWYRQTLGQGPEFLTYFQNEAQLEKSRLLSDRFSAERPKGSFSTLEIQRTEQGDSAMYLCASSLREQFFGPGTRLTVL.

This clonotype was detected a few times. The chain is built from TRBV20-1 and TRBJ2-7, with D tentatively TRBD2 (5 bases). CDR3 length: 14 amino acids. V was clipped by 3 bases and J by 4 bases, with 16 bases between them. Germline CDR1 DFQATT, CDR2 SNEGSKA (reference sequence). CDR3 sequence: CSASINQRLYEQYF. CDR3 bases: TGCAGTGCTAGTATTAATCAGCGGCTGTACGAGCAGTACTTC.

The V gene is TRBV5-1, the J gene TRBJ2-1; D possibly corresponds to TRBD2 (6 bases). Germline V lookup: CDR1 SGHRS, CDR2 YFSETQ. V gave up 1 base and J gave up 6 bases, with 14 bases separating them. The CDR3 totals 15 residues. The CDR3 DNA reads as TGCGCCAGCAGCTTGTCGGGACTGCAAATCAATGAGCAGTTCTTC. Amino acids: CASSLSGLQINEQFF.